The TCR beta chain under discussion was sequenced for a study of chemoradiotherapy in HPV16-positive cancers. In the study overall: Candidate HPV-specific T-cell clones and common TCR motifs came from functional assays in a couple of HPV16-positive patients.

TCRdb's table, derived via immunoSEQ multiplex PCR, lists solely in-frame clones and lacks some. Of 25,000 to 30,000 clones in the sample, about 89% were seen once. There are 14 residues in the CDR3. The V and J ends lost 0 bases and 1 base respectively, with 7 bases between them. Germline V gene sequence: CDR1 SGHRS, CDR2 YFSETQ. V usage is TRBV5-1 and J usage is TRBJ1-1, with D possibly TRBD1 on 5 matching bases. The material was blood, obtained from a patient who underwent chemoradiotherapy. The source of this sequence is a human donor with HPV-associated anogenital cancer. In DNA, the CDR3 is TGCGCCAGCAGCTTGGGGGGACGGAACACTGAAGCTTTCTTT. Residues: CASSLGGRNTEAFF.